A selection of T cell receptor beta chains follows, all from one sample in a study of identical twins. TCRdb called the 5' RACE reads again in MiXCR, with one record for every CDR3 protein. This sample has 450,000 or so distinct CDR3 sequences; 24% occur once, and the top ten carry 2.5% to 3.5%. The data also belong to a second study, concerning T cells expressing NK-cell markers.

Sequences were obtained from CD4+ T cells sorted from blood. The receptors come from a woman between 18 and 29 years old in good health. Both conserved end residues are part of each CDR3. A D gene is named only where the DNA matches it firmly. Clone sizes are given selectively: once, few, many, or a class where the clone is expanded.

CDR3 protein	CDR3 DNA	V gene	clone size	D gene	J gene
CASTAGVGAFF	TGTGCCAGCACAGCGGGGGTTGGGGCTTTCTTT	TRBV12-3/TRBV12-4	NA	NA	TRBJ1-1
CASSYHGTGNDQQYF	TGTGCCAGCAGTTACCACGGGACAGGGAACGACCAGCAGTACTTC	TRBV6-5	few	TRBD1	TRBJ2-7
CAISDSETQYF	TGTGCCATCAGTGACTCAGAGACCCAGTACTTC	TRBV10-3	few	NA	TRBJ2-5
CAISESKALGGELFF	TGTGCCATCAGTGAGTCGAAGGCGCTTGGCGGGGAGCTGTTTTTT	TRBV10-3	NA	NA	TRBJ2-2
CASSLSRTDTQYF	TGTGCCAGCAGTTTATCTCGCACAGATACGCAGTATTTT	TRBV5-1	many	NA	TRBJ2-3
CASTPGTGGGEQFF	TGTGCCAGCACCCCCGGGACAGGGGGAGGTGAGCAGTTCTTC	TRBV6-1	few	TRBD1	TRBJ2-1
CASSLAAVAGQETQYF	TGCGCCAGCAGCTTGGCGGCGGTAGCGGGACAAGAGACCCAGTACTTC	TRBV5-1	NA	TRBD2	TRBJ2-5
CASSFRVMNTEAFF	TGCGCCAGCAGCTTTAGGGTGATGAACACTGAAGCTTTCTTT	TRBV5-1	few	NA	TRBJ1-1
CSVIPGLRFDEQFF	TGCAGCGTGATTCCGGGACTAAGGTTTGATGAGCAGTTCTTC	TRBV29-1	NA	TRBD2	TRBJ2-1
CASSFLAGGAISYNEQFF	TGTGCCAGCAGCTTTCTAGCGGGGGGGGCTATATCCTACAATGAGCAGTTCTTC	TRBV11-1	NA	TRBD2	TRBJ2-1
CSVSGPPGQGSNEQFF	TGCAGCGTTTCCGGGCCTCCGGGACAGGGCTCCAATGAGCAGTTCTTC	TRBV29-1	few	TRBD1	TRBJ2-1